The sequence of this TCR beta chain was determined in a study of T cell responses to AZD1222 COVID-19 vaccine. General observations from the study: Targeting of unmutated variant regions was reportedly seen in nearly half of spike-specific TCRs.

In the case of this clone: The antigen is not known.

Only in-frame clones appear in the TCRdb table, and some are missing; sequencing was by immunoSEQ multiplex PCR. The sample contains roughly 80,000 clones, around four fifths of which appear only once. This CDR3 region has 13 residues. Trimming removed 3 bases at V and 5 bases at J, with 8 bases between. Germline CDR1 SGDLS, CDR2 YYNGEE. The receptor's source is an adult in good health. The rearrangement links TRBV9 to TRBJ1-4; D might be TRBD1 (5 bases). The sample consisted of peripheral blood, taken on day 0 of AZD1222 vaccination. CDR3 nucleotide sequence: TGTGCCAGCAGCGCAGGGCAAAATGAAAAACTGTTTTTT. As protein: CASSAGQNEKLFF.